These 32 T cell receptor beta chains were sequenced from one sample in a study of blood T cell repertoires in COVID-19. The table came from immunoSEQ multiplex PCR; TCRdb's copy has only in-frame clones and leaves some out. The table shows about 170,000 clones, with approximately 79% occurring only once. Sequenced sample: peripheral blood. The receptors shown here come from a woman at least 80 years old with acute or convalescent COVID-19.

The genes are TRBV7-8 and TRBJ1-6; D is undetermined. The germline V and J ends were trimmed by 2 bases and 7 bases, with 15 bases remaining between them. Germline assignment: CDR1 SGHVS and CDR2 FQNEAQ. The CDR3 totals 16 residues. Here the CDR3 reads CASSLNPLGSNSPLHF. DNA for the CDR3: TGTGCCAGCAGCTTAAACCCCCTGGGCTCAAATTCACCCCTCCACTTT. The complete variable domain, with remaining parts taken from reference TRBV7-8 and TRBJ1-6, reads GAGVSQSPRYKVAKRGQDVALRCDPISGHVSLFWYQQALGQGPEFLTYFQNEAQLDKSGLPSDRFFAERPEGSVSTLKIQRTQQEDSAVYLCASSLNPLGSNSPLHFGNGTRLTVT.

A single count supports this clone. This chain uses TRBV28 with TRBJ2-1; TRBD2 matches 11 bases. CDR3 size: 16 residues. Germline CDR1 reads MDHEN; CDR2 reads SYDVKM. Trimming at V came to 6 bases and at J to 1 base, leaving 5 bases not matched to a gene. The chain's CDR3 is CASRGTSGGSYNEQFF. The CDR3 nucleotides are TGTGCCAGCAGGGGTACTAGCGGGGGATCCTACAATGAGCAGTTCTTC.

This clone was observed a single time. This chain connects TRBV5-1 to TRBJ1-1, with D possibly being TRBD1 (5 bases). CDR1 is SGHRS, CDR2 YFSETQ, per germline. The CDR3 is 16 amino acids. The V end lost 4 bases, the J end lost 4 bases, and 20 bases lay between the germline ends. Written as DNA, the CDR3 is TGCGCCAGCAGCACGCGAGCCCCGGGGGGAGGCACTGAAGCTTTCTTT. It yields the protein CASSTRAPGGGTEAFF.

The rearrangement joins TRBV5-1 to TRBJ2-4; 7 nucleotides line up with TRBD2. CDR1 SGHRS and CDR2 YFSETQ come from the germline V gene. The length of the CDR3 is 16 residues. The junction had 12 bases not matched to a gene; V was cut back by 6 bases and J by 3 bases. CDR3 sequence: CASNHAAGVSKNIQYF. For the CDR3, the DNA is TGCGCCAGCAACCATGCGGCGGGAGTAAGCAAAAACATTCAGTACTTC.

This clone is a singleton in its sample. The chain carries TRBV28 and TRBJ1-4; 7 bases are a match to TRBD1. Germline lookup yields CDR1 MDHEN and CDR2 SYDVKM. V was clipped by 2 bases and J by 4 bases; unmatched bases: 13. CDR3 size: 18 residues. The CDR3 DNA follows: TGTGCCAGCAGTTTACAATCCGAGGGGACAGCCCATAATGAAAAACTGTTTTTT. Residues: CASSLQSEGTAHNEKLFF.

The CDR3 protein is CASSQGSGSSSEQFF. The CDR3 DNA reads as TGTGCCAGCAGCCAAGGTTCGGGGAGTTCAAGTGAGCAGTTCTTC. The V gene is TRBV4-2, the J gene TRBJ2-1; possibly TRBD2 for D (5 bases). CDR1 is LGHNA, CDR2 YNFKEQ, per germline. This CDR3 comprises 15 residues. V lost 1 base, J lost 9 bases, and 16 bases lay in between.

The rearrangement joins TRBV29-1 to TRBJ2-1; 10 nucleotides match TRBD2. Unmatched junction bases numbered 8, after V lost 4 bases and J lost 8 bases. The CDR3 is 14 amino acids. Looked up from germline, CDR1 is SQVTM and CDR2 is ANQGSEA. CDR3 residues: CSVVETSGRDEQFF. Written as DNA, the CDR3 is TGCAGCGTTGTTGAGACTAGCGGGCGGGATGAGCAGTTCTTC.

The V and J genes are TRBV5-1 and TRBJ2-5; TRBD1 might be the D (6 bases). This CDR3 comprises 15 residues. Trimming pared 0 bases from V and 5 bases from J, leaving 14 bases between. The germline V gene encodes CDR1 SGHRS and CDR2 YFSETQ. The CDR3 loop is CASSLVPGVGETQYF. The CDR3 DNA reads as TGCGCCAGCAGCTTGGTACCAGGGGTCGGTGAGACCCAGTACTTC. Together with reference TRBV5-1 and TRBJ2-5, the CDR3 gives the full variable domain: KAGVTQTPRYLIKTRGQQVTLSCSPISGHRSVSWYQQTPGQGLQFLFEYFSETQRNKGNFPGRFSGRQFSNSRSEMNVSTLELGDSALYLCASSLVPGVGETQYFGPGTRLLVL.

The chain combines TRBV5-1 with TRBJ2-1; 7 positions match TRBD1. V shed 0 bases, J shed 3 bases, and the junction held 3 bases outside the gene matches. The CDR3 is made up of 15 amino acids. The germline V gene encodes CDR1 SGHRS and CDR2 YFSETQ. The CDR3 DNA follows: TGCGCCAGCAGCTTGGCTCCAGGGGGCTACAATGAGCAGTTCTTC. Translating gives CASSLAPGGYNEQFF.

This sequence joins TRBV7-2 and TRBJ2-2; 9 bases line up with TRBD2. Unmatched junction bases numbered 7, after V lost 5 bases and J lost 6 bases. The CDR3 contains 15 residues. CDR1 SGHTA and CDR2 FQGNSA come from the germline V gene. The CDR3 region is CASSMQREVAGELFF. Written as DNA, the CDR3 is TGTGCCAGCAGCATGCAGCGGGAGGTAGCCGGGGAGCTGTTTTTT.

This sequence joins TRBV27 and TRBJ2-3; D is undetermined. The CDR3 runs to 13 residues. From germline, CDR1 is MNHEY and CDR2 SMNVEV (reference sequence). V was shortened by 6 bases and J by 4 bases, with 11 bases between the two germline ends. The CDR3 spells CASSRHEADTQYF. CDR3 in DNA: TGTGCCAGCAGCCGCCACGAGGCAGATACGCAGTATTTT.

This clone was recorded a few times. The J gene is TRBJ2-7, the V gene TRBV6-5, with TRBD1 matching 10 bases. J lost 3 bases, V lost 6 bases, and 2 bases had no gene match. CDR3 length: 13 amino acids. In germline, CDR1 is MNHEY, CDR2 SVGAGI. CDR3 protein: CASSRDRGYEQYF. The CDR3 DNA is TGTGCCAGCAGCCGGGACAGGGGCTACGAGCAGTACTTC.

The gene calls are TRBV2 and TRBJ2-5; TRBD2 aligns across 8 bases. The CDR3 spans 12 residues. Germline V gives CDR1 SNHLY, CDR2 FYNNEI. After removal of 7 bases from V and 2 bases from J, the junction contained 0 bases not matched to a gene. Here the CDR3 DNA reads TGTGCCAGCACTAGCGGGCAAGAGACCCAGTACTTC. This gives the protein CASTSGQETQYF.

V usage is TRBV4-2 and J usage is TRBJ2-1; the match to TRBD2 covers 9 bases. CDR3 length: 17 residues. The J segment lost 4 bases and the V segment lost 1 base, leaving 8 bases of the junction unmatched. Per the germline V gene, CDR1 is LGHNA and CDR2 is YNFKEQ. The CDR3 reads CASSQVSAGGLYNEQFF. CDR3 nucleotides: TGTGCCAGCAGCCAAGTATCTGCGGGAGGGCTTTACAATGAGCAGTTCTTC.

J is TRBJ2-7 and V is TRBV6-6; 10 bases are a match to TRBD2. CDR3 length: 15 residues. The germline gives CDR1 MNHNY, CDR2 SVGAGI (reference sequence). J was trimmed by 3 bases and V by 3 bases; bases with no gene match: 5. CDR3 nucleotides: TGTGCCAGCAGTTATACTAGCGGGGCGGGCTACGAGCAGTACTTC. It encodes CASSYTSGAGYEQYF.

The genes are TRBV10-1 and TRBJ2-5; no definite D call. V dropped 0 bases and J dropped 3 bases, with 5 bases sitting between them. Germline V gene lookup returns CDR1 WNHNN and CDR2 SYGVQD (reference sequence). The CDR3 sequence is 13 residues long. The CDR3 region is CASSESTKETQYF. CDR3 nucleotide sequence: TGCGCCAGCAGTGAGTCGACAAAAGAGACCCAGTACTTC.

The chain combines TRBV28 with TRBJ2-3; D possibly corresponds to TRBD1 (7 bases). The germline gives CDR1 MDHEN, CDR2 SYDVKM. V was trimmed by 4 bases and J by 5 bases, leaving 19 bases between them. CDR3 length: 16 amino acids. CDR3 protein: CASSSSGRGVLDTQYF. The DNA of the CDR3 is TGTGCCAGCAGTTCCTCGGGCAGGGGGGTTTTAGATACGCAGTATTTT.

This clone was counted ten times or more. The chain recombines TRBV7-6 with TRBJ2-7; 7 bases map to TRBD1. This CDR3 spans 15 amino acids. V was pared by 3 bases and J by 2 bases, with 7 bases of the junction left unmatched. Germline CDR1 and CDR2: SGHVS and FNYEAQ. CDR3 DNA sequence: TGTGCCAGCAGCTTGCAGGGGGAAGGTCCCTACGAGCAGTACTTC. Its translation: CASSLQGEGPYEQYF.

The chain is built from TRBV19 and TRBJ2-2; 7 bases match TRBD2. Germline CDR1 reads LNHDA; CDR2 reads SQIVND (reference sequence). Trimming removed 7 bases from V and 0 bases from J; junction bases left unmatched: 8. CDR3 length: 16 residues. The CDR3 region has the DNA TGTGCCAGTAAAAAGACGGGAGGCACGAACACCGGGGAGCTGTTTTTT. Amino acids: CASKKTGGTNTGELFF.

This sequence joins TRBV27 and TRBJ2-5; D unresolved. There are 12 residues in the CDR3. V lost 2 bases and J lost 7, with 8 bases in between. Per the germline V gene, CDR1 is MNHEY and CDR2 is SMNVEV (reference sequence). In DNA, the CDR3 is TGTGCCAGCAGTTTAAACACGGGGACCCAGTACTTC. Translation: CASSLNTGTQYF.

V usage is TRBV5-1 and J usage is TRBJ2-3, with 8 bases identical to TRBD1. The CDR3 runs 15 residues. Germline trimming cut 1 base from V and 1 base from J; bases unmatched to any gene: 2. Germline CDR1 SGHRS, CDR2 YFSETQ. The CDR3: CASSLQGQGTDTQYF. DNA for the CDR3: TGCGCCAGCAGCTTGCAGGGACAGGGCACAGATACGCAGTATTTT.

The CDR3 sequence: CAWRTSGRVVEQFF. The CDR3 bases are TGTGCCTGGAGGACTAGCGGGAGGGTGGTTGAGCAGTTCTTC. The chain is built from TRBV30 and TRBJ2-1, with 14 bases aligning to TRBD2. CDR1 is GTSNPN, CDR2 SVGIG, per germline (reference sequence). Trimming took 3 bases from V and 9 from J; bases not matched to a gene: 4. CDR3 size: 14 residues.

There are a few counts of this clone. The chain joins TRBV27 to TRBJ2-3; 13 bases are a match to TRBD2. The CDR3 consists of 18 residues. Germline V gives CDR1 MNHEY, CDR2 SMNVEV (reference sequence). The V and J ends lost 5 bases and 4 bases, in that order; junction bases with no gene match: 12. CDR3 DNA: TGTGCCAGCAGTCCCCCTTCGGGACTAGCGGGACCGGCAGATACGCAGTATTTT. The encoded protein is CASSPPSGLAGPADTQYF.

The gene calls are TRBV10-3 and TRBJ2-3, with D possibly TRBD2 on 5 matching bases. Trimming shortened V by 9 bases and J by 3 bases, and 16 bases separated the two germline ends. The germline V gene has CDR1 ENHRY and CDR2 SYGVKD. The CDR3 spans 14 residues. The chain's CDR3 is CAIRNTTTTDTQYF. The CDR3 region has the DNA TGTGCCATTCGGAACACGACTACGACAGATACGCAGTATTTT.

The CDR3 region is CASSLHSYNEQFF. The CDR3 coding sequence is TGTGCCAGCAGCTTACACTCCTACAATGAGCAGTTCTTC. The chain recombines TRBV11-1 with TRBJ2-1; no reliable D call. The germline gives CDR1 SGHAT, CDR2 FQDESV (reference sequence). The CDR3 has 13 amino acids. Trimming removed 2 bases at V and 0 bases at J, with 2 bases between.

The chain employs TRBV6-1 and TRBJ1-2; D not certain. Trimming left V 5 bases short and J 6 bases short, with 16 bases between. From germline, CDR1 is MNHNS and CDR2 SASEGT. CDR3 length: 14 residues. CDR3 in DNA: TGTGCCAGCAGTTATCTTGAGGAAGGCCATGGCTACACCTTC. This gives the protein CASSYLEEGHGYTF.

The V and J genes are TRBV18 and TRBJ1-6; no clear D. Germline CDR1 reads KGHSH; CDR2 reads LQKENI. This CDR3 has 12 amino acids. V shed 5 bases and J shed 14 bases, with 13 bases lying between them. The CDR3 DNA reads TGTGCCAGCTCAACAAGTACAGAATCCCTCCACTTT. Amino acids: CASSTSTESLHF. The complete variable domain, with remaining parts taken from reference TRBV18 and TRBJ1-6, reads NAGVMQNPRHLVRRRGQEARLRCSPMKGHSHVYWYRQLPEEGLKFMVYLQKENIIDESGMPKERFSAEFPKEGPSILRIQQVVRGDSAAYFCASSTSTESLHFGNGTRLTVT.

This clone was counted a single time. The rearrangement uses TRBV27 and TRBJ2-7, with D perhaps TRBD1 (5 bases). The CDR3 consists of 14 residues. Germline CDR1 MNHEY, CDR2 SMNVEV (reference sequence). V was clipped by 6 bases and J by 3 bases, with 15 bases between them. The CDR3 region is CASSTDKFGYEQYF. The CDR3 coding sequence is TGTGCCAGCAGCACGGACAAGTTCGGCTACGAGCAGTACTTC.

This clone was seen more than once but under ten times. The chain uses TRBV27 and TRBJ2-1; 11 nucleotides match TRBD2. V was clipped by 4 bases and J by 0 bases; unmatched bases: 8. The germline V gene encodes CDR1 MNHEY and CDR2 SMNVEV (reference sequence). The CDR3 length is 18 residues. As DNA, the CDR3 is TGTGCCAGCAGTTACGGACTAGCGGGCTGGGGCTCCTACAATGAGCAGTTCTTC. Amino acid sequence: CASSYGLAGWGSYNEQFF.

The chain joins TRBV6-5 to TRBJ2-5; 9 nucleotides match TRBD1. The V segment lost 6 bases and the J segment 5 bases; nucleotides outside the gene matches: 7. The CDR3 runs to 14 residues. Germline V gene data show CDR1 as MNHEY and CDR2 as SVGAGI. The CDR3 bases are TGTGCCAGCAGACCTGGGACAGGGATGGAGACCCAGTACTTC. It yields the protein CASRPGTGMETQYF.

The V and J genes are TRBV10-3 and TRBJ2-1; 11 nucleotides align to TRBD2. Unmatched junction bases numbered 11, after V lost 10 bases and J lost 9 bases. The CDR3 length is 14 residues. Germline V gene lookup returns CDR1 ENHRY and CDR2 SYGVKD. The CDR3 coding sequence is TGTGCCACACGACTAGCGGGACAGGCAGGTGAGCAGTTCTTC. Its translation: CATRLAGQAGEQFF.

In this sample, this clone turned up a few times. The chain employs TRBV5-1 and TRBJ1-2; D not certain. Germline lookup yields CDR1 SGHRS and CDR2 YFSETQ. Trimming took off 0 bases at V and 10 bases at J, with 19 bases between the two ends. The CDR3 contains 15 residues. The CDR3 region has the DNA TGCGCCAGCAGCTTGGCGGTGGGCGACGGAAGTTACTACACCTTC. Its protein is CASSLAVGDGSYYTF.